This TCR beta chain was recovered during a study of CD8+ T cells in alopecia areata. Study-level findings and limits: Patients showed less clear TCR sequence sharing than mice, possibly partly because of HLA diversity. Affected lesional scalp, above all in alopecia totalis/universalis, was more clonal than normal scalp.

Points on this clone: Its antigen is not identified.

Isolation of CD4+ and CD8+ T cells from PBMCs was achieved by sorting. The germline CDR1 and CDR2 sequences are MNHEY and SMNVEV (reference sequence). V was shortened by 4 bases and J by 8 bases, with 14 bases between the two germline ends. This CDR3 is built from 13 residues. RNA, once extracted, was reverse transcribed into cDNA for use as the sequencing template. This table comes from immunoSEQ multiplex PCR, and its TCRdb copy is limited to in-frame clones, with some not included. The table shows 120,000 to 150,000 clones, with 62% occurring only once. The sequenced material came from CD8+ T cells sorted from blood. The clonotype was recovered from a human donor in good health. This chain joins TRBV27 and TRBJ1-2; D is unresolved. The CDR3 region has the DNA TGTGCCAGCAGTTCCTACAAAAGGTTGGGCTACACCTTC. The encoded protein is CASSSYKRLGYTF.